This TCR beta chain was identified during a study of blood T cell repertoires in COVID-19 (dated by TCRdb to about 2020). For context, the study as a whole: Samples covering the acute and convalescent phases of COVID-19 were provided by collaborators in the United States, Italy and Spain. The material from the prospective study consisted of cDNA or gDNA derived from T cells, B-cell-depleted T cells, or PBMCs. Subjects who had been exposed to COVID-19, were actively infected with it, or had recovered from it provided the deeply sampled blood TCRbeta repertoires that made up the dataset. The repertoires were made available in a free public database intended to serve as a resource for research on the immune response to SARS-CoV-2. Samples came from the ongoing ImmuneRACE study (first 160 participants) plus 1,254 subjects from 6 global collaborators. Nearly every sample came with metadata listing a de-identified subject ID, COVID-19 status, age in years and sex. Where available, HLA class I and class II types were obtained from metadata supplied by the sample provider rather than from assay-based typing.

Between the V and J ends, shortened by 4 bases and 7 bases respectively, the junction contains 18 bases. CDR1 is given as KGHDR and CDR2 as SFDVKD, both from the germline V gene. From its cysteine to its phenylalanine, the CDR3 spans 15 amino acids. Only the CDR3 DNA stays, 45 bases, in frame from base 1. A note on this clone: Its antigen is not yet known. Base qualities are missing; no much larger clone stands one base away.

General findings and caveats noted by the study authors: The quantity of clinical and demographic metadata differed by source and by participant and was supplied without curation.

The immunoSEQ Assay, a bias-controlled multiplex PCR, was used to amplify TCRbeta CDR3 regions from genomic DNA. Processing in the source paper ran as follows. Within the assay, amplification of reference gene primers was used to estimate how many nucleated cells each sample contained. Sequence reads were collapsed and filtered to measure the absolute abundance of every unique TCRbeta CDR3 rearrangement. Productive Simpson clonality was computed per sample as the square root of Simpson's diversity index over productive rearrangements. Imported from immuneACCESS, the table was reduced by TCRdb to in-frame sequences with V and J called. These copies leave out some clones; in studies compared against another copy, an unresolved V gene accounts for under half, and the cause of the remainder is not known. V, J and clone size are those of that table, while D and trimming were read from the DNA. For this sample there are around 130,000 clones; roughly 90% appear just once. 3.7% of the sample is taken by the ten largest.

Whole blood was collected in K2EDTA tubes by collaborating institutions according to the institutions' own protocols. Collaborator samples were shipped for TCRbeta analysis as frozen whole blood, isolated PBMCs, or DNA extracted from either sample type. This clonotype was sampled from a man aged 45-65 years with active COVID-19. What was sequenced was peripheral blood. The chain employs TRBV24-1 and TRBJ1-2; the D gene is perhaps TRBD1, from 5 matching bases. The CDR3 reads CATSDSRPWGGGYTF. The base sequence is TGTGCCACCAGTGACTCACGACCGTGGGGGGGTGGCTACACCTTC.